The next 5 T cell receptor beta chains were all read from a single sample in a study of T cell responses to AZD1222 COVID-19 vaccine. Using immunoSEQ multiplex PCR, the repertoire was profiled, and TCRdb retains in-frame clones only, with some absent. The table lists approximately 92,000 clones, approximately 90% of them singletons. Sequences were derived from peripheral blood, sampled on day 0 of AZD1222 vaccination. Receptor source: an adult in good health.

The J gene is TRBJ1-1, the V gene TRBV11-3; tentatively, D is TRBD1 (5 bases). The CDR3 length is 13 residues. Looked up from germline, CDR1 is SGHNT and CDR2 is YENEEA. Trimming took 5 bases from V and 1 from J, leaving 8 bases between them. The CDR3 sequence: CASSIGQNTEAFF. CDR3 nucleotides: TGTGCCAGCAGCATAGGACAGAACACTGAAGCTTTCTTT. The full variable domain, its missing parts supplied by reference TRBV11-3 and TRBJ1-1, is EAGVVQSPRYKIIEKKQPVAFWCNPISGHNTLYWYLQNLGQGPELLIRYENEEAVDDSQLPKDRFSAERLKGVDSTLKIQPAELGDSAVYLCASSIGQNTEAFFGQGTRLTVV.

The chain combines TRBV28 with TRBJ1-1, with a possible D match to TRBD1 (5 bases). V lost 3 bases and J lost 1, with 9 bases in between. The CDR3 spans 14 residues. Germline lookup yields CDR1 MDHEN and CDR2 SYDVKM. For the CDR3, the DNA is TGTGCCAGCAGTTTTGGGGGAACGAACACTGAAGCTTTCTTT. Its protein product is CASSFGGTNTEAFF.

The V and J genes are TRBV28 and TRBJ2-2; D possibly corresponds to TRBD1 (5 bases). CDR1 and CDR2 from the germline V gene are MDHEN and SYDVKM. V was pared by 4 bases and J by 1 base, with 13 bases between. The CDR3 runs 16 residues. The CDR3 nucleotides are TGTGCCAGCAGTTGGGGCTGGCGTGAGAACACCGGGGAGCTGTTTTTT. Amino acid sequence: CASSWGWRENTGELFF.

This chain uses TRBV6-6 with TRBJ1-2, with TRBD1 matching over 7 bases. Germline assignment: CDR1 MNHNY and CDR2 SVGAGI (reference sequence). J lost 2 bases, V lost 7 bases, and 7 bases had no gene match. The CDR3 sequence is 14 residues long. Written as DNA, the CDR3 is TGTGCCAGCAAAACCGGGACAGTGAACTATGGCTACACCTTC. It is translated as CASKTGTVNYGYTF.

This chain uses TRBV11-3 with TRBJ1-5; 7 bases are a match to TRBD1. The J segment lost 4 bases and the V segment lost 5 bases, leaving 11 bases of the junction unmatched. There are 16 residues in the CDR3. CDR1 is SGHNT and CDR2 is YENEEA in the germline V gene. CDR3 DNA: TGTGCCAGCAGCCCCTATCGCGGACAGGTGAATCAGCCCCAGCATTTT. Encoded protein: CASSPYRGQVNQPQHF. The full variable domain, completed using reference TRBV11-3 and TRBJ1-5, is EAGVVQSPRYKIIEKKQPVAFWCNPISGHNTLYWYLQNLGQGPELLIRYENEEAVDDSQLPKDRFSAERLKGVDSTLKIQPAELGDSAVYLCASSPYRGQVNQPQHFGDGTRLSIL.